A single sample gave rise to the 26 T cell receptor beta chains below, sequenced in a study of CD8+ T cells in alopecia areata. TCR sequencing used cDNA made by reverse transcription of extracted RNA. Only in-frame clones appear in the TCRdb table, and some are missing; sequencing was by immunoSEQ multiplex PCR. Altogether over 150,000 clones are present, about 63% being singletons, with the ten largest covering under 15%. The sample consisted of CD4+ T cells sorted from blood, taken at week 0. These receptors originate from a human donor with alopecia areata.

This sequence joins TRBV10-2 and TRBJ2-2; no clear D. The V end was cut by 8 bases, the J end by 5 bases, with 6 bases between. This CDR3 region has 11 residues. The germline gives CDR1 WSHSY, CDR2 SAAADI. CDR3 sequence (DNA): TGCGCCAGCTTGAGGACCGGGGAGCTGTTTTTT. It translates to CASLRTGELFF.

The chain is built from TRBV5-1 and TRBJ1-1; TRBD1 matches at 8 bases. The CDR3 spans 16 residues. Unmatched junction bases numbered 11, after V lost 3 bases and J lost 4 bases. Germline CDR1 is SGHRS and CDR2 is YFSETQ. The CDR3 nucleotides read TGCGCCAGCAGCTCCACCCAGGGGGCGAGGGGCACTGAAGCTTTCTTT. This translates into CASSSTQGARGTEAFF.

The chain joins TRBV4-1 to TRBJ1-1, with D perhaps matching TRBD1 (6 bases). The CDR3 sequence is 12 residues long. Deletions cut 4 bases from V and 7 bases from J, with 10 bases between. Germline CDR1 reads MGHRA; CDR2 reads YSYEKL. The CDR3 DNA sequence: TGCGCCAGCAGCCGAACAGGGAGTGAAGCTTTCTTT. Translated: CASSRTGSEAFF.

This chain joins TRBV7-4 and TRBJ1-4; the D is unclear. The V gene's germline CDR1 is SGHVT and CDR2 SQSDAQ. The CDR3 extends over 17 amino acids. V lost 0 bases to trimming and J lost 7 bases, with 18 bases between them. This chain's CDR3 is CASSLAGLVLIGEKLFF. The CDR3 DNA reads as TGTGCCAGCAGCTTAGCCGGGTTGGTTTTGATTGGTGAAAAACTGTTTTTT.

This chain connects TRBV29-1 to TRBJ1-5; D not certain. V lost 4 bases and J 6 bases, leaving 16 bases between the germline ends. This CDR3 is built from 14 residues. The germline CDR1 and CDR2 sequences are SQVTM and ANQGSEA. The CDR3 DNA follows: TGCAGCGTTGGGGGTAGGCCCACTGTTCAGCCCCAGCATTTT. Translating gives CSVGGRPTVQPQHF.

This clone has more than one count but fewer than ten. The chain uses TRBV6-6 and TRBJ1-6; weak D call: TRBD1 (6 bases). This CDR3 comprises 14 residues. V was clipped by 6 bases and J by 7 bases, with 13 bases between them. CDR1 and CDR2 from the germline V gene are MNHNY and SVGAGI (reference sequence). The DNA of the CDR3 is TGTGCCAGCAGCCAGGTCCAGGGGAATTCACCCCTCCACTTT. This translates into CASSQVQGNSPLHF.

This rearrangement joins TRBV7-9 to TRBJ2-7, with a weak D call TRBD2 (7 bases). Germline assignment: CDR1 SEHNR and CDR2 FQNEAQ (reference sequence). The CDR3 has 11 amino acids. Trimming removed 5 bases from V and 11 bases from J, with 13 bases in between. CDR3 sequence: CASSHGEGEYF. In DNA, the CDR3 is TGTGCCAGCAGCCACGGGGAGGGGGAGTACTTC.

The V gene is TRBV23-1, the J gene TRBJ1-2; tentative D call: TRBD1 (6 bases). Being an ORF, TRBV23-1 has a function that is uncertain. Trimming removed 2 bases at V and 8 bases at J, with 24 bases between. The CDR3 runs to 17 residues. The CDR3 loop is CASSQAPVSQGGCGYTF. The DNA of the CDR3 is TGCGCCAGCAGTCAAGCGCCCGTTTCACAGGGAGGGTGCGGCTACACCTTC.

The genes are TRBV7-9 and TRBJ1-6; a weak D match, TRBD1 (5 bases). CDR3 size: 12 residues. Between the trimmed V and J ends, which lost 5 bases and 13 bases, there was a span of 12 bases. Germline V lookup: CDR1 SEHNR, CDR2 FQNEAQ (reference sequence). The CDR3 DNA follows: TGTGCCAGCAGCGGGGGTCGGGGGCCCCTCCACTTT. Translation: CASSGGRGPLHF. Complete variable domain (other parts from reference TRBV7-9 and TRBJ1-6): DTGVSQNPRHKITKRGQNVTFRCDPISEHNRLYWYRQTLGQGPEFLTYFQNEAQLEKSRLLSDRFSAERPKGSFSTLEIQRTEQGDSAMYLCASSGGRGPLHFGNGTRLTVT.

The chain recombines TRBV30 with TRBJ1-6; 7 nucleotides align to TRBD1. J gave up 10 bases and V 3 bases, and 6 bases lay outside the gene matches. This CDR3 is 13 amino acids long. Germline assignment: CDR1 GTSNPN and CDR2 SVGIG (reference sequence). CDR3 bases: TGTGCCTGGAGACTAGGGGGCCTGTCACCCCTCCACTTT. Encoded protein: CAWRLGGLSPLHF. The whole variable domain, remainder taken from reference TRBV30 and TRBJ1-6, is SQTIHQWPATLVQPVGSPLSLECTVEGTSNPNLYWYRQAAGRGLQLLFYSVGIGQISSEVPQNLSASRPQDRQFILSSKKLLLSDSGFYLCAWRLGGLSPLHFGNGTRLTVT.

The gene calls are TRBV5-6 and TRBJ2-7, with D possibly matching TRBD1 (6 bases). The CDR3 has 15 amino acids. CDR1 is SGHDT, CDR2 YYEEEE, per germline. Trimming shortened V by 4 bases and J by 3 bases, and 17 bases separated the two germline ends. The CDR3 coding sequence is TGTGCCAGCAGCGCGACGACGGTAGGGGGCTACGAGCAGTACTTC. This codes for CASSATTVGGYEQYF.

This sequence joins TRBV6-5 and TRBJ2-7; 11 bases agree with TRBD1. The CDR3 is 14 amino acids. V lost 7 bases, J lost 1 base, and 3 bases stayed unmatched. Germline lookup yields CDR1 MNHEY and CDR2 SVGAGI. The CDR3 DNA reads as TGTGCCAGCACCCGGGACAGGGGGTCCTACGAGCAGTACTTC. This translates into CASTRDRGSYEQYF.

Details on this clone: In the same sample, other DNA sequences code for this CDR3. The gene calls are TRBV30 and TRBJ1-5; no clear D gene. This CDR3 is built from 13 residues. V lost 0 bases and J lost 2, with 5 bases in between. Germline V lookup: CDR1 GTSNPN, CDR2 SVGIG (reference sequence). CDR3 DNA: TGTGCCTGGAGTGTGCGGGGCAATCAGCCCCAGCATTTT. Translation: CAWSVRGNQPQHF.

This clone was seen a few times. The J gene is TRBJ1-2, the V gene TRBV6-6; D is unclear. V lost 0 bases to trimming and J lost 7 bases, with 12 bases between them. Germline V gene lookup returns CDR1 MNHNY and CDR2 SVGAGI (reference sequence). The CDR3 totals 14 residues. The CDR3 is CASSYSFVGGGYTF. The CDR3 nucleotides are TGTGCCAGCAGTTACTCGTTCGTGGGAGGTGGCTACACCTTC.

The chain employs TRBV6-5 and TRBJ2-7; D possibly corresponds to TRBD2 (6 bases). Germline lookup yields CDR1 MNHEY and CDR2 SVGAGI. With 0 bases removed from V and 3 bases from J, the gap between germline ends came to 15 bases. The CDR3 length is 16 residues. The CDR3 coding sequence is TGTGCCAGCAGTTACTCGAAAGGTGGAGGGAACTACGAGCAGTACTTC. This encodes CASSYSKGGGNYEQYF.

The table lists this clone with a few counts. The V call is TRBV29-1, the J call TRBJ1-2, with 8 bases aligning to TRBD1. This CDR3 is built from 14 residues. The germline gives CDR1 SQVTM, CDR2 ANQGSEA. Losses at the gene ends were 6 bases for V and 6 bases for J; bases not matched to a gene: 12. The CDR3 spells CSVRRGDRSDGYTF. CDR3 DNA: TGCAGCGTCCGGAGAGGGGACAGGTCAGATGGCTACACCTTC. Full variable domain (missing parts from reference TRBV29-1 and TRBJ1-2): SAVISQKPSRDICQRGTSLTIQCQVDSQVTMMFWYRQQPGQSLTLIATANQGSEATYESGFVIDKFPISRPNLTFSTLTVSNMSPEDSSIYLCSVRRGDRSDGYTFGSGTRLTVV.

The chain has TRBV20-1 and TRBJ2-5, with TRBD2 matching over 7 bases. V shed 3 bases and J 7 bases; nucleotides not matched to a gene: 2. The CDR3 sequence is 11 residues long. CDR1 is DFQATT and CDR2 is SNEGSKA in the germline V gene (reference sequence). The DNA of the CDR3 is TGCAGTGCTAGGTGGGAGGGGACCCAGTACTTC. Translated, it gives CSARWEGTQYF.

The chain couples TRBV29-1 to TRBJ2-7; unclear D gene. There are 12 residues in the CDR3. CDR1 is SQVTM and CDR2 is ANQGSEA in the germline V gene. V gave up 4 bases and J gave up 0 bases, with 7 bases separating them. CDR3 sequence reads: CSVGAASYEQYF. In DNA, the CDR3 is TGCAGCGTTGGGGCGGCCTCCTACGAGCAGTACTTC.

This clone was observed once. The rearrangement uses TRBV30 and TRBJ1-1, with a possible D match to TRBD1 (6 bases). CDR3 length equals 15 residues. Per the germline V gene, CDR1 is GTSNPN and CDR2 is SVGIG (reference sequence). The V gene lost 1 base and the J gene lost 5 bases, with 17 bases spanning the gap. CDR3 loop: CAWSEGVGGRTEAFF. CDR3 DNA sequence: TGTGCCTGGAGTGAGGGTGTAGGGGGGAGAACTGAAGCTTTCTTT.

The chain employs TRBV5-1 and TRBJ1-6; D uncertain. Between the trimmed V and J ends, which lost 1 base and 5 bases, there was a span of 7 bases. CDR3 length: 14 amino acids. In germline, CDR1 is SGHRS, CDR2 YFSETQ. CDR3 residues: CASSLKRDNSPLHF. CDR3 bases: TGCGCCAGCAGCTTGAAACGGGATAATTCACCCCTCCACTTT.

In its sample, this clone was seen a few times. As DNA, the CDR3 is TGCAGCGTAGGGGGAATGCACTCCTACGAGCAGTACTTC. Translation gives CSVGGMHSYEQYF. The chain employs TRBV29-1 and TRBJ2-7; a weak D match, TRBD1 (6 bases). Germline lookup yields CDR1 SQVTM and CDR2 ANQGSEA. V was pared by 6 bases and J by 0 bases, with 12 bases between. CDR3 length: 13 residues.

CDR3 nucleotide sequence: TGCGCCAGCACCAGGGGGGGGGTCAGCACAGATACGCAGTATTTT. It codes for CASTRGGVSTDTQYF. V and J are TRBV23-1 and TRBJ2-3, with D perhaps TRBD1 or TRBD2 (7 bases each). TRBV23-1 is sorted into the ORF group, with uncertain function. The CDR3 runs to 15 residues. V was pared by 7 bases and J by 0 bases, with 14 bases between.

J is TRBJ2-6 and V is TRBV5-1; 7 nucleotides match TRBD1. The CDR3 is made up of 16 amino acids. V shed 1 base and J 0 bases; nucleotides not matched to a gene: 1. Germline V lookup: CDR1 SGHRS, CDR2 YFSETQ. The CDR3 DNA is TGCGCCAGCAGCTTGACAGGGGACTCTGGGGCCAACGTCCTGACTTTC. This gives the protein CASSLTGDSGANVLTF.

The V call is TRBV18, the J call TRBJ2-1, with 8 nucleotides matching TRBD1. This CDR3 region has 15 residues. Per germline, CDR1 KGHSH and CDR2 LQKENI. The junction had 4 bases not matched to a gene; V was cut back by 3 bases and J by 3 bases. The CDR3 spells CASSPIGQGYNEQFF. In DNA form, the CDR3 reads TGTGCCAGCTCACCGATTGGACAGGGCTACAATGAGCAGTTCTTC.

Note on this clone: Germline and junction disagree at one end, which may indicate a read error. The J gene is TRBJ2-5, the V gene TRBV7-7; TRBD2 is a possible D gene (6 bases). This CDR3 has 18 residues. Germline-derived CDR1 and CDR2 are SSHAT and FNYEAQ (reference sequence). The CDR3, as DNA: TGTGCTAGCAGCTTTTTGGTTGGGGACTGGAAGCACCAAGAGACCCAGTACTTC. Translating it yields CASSFLVGDWKHQETQYF.

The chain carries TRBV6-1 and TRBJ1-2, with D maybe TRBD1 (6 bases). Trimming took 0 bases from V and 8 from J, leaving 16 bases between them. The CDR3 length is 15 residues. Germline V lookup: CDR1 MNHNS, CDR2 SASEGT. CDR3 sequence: CASSEADPGVKGYTF. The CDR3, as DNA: TGTGCCAGCAGTGAAGCGGACCCAGGGGTTAAGGGCTACACCTTC.